Reported below is one TCR beta chain. The target antigen is unknown. These data are taken from a study of cytomegalovirus exposure and HLA in healthy donors. Looking at the study overall: The Caucasian-associated ancestry cluster contained about 80% of the approximately 410 genotyped donors. Study-wide results and caveats: Rarity held for most TCR sequences, but there were some public TCRs that occurred in many donors. Associated with cytomegalovirus, according to the listing, were around 170 TCR beta chains. In vitro confirmation showed a few CMV-associated chains to be CMV antigen specific.

Germline CDR1 SGHRS, CDR2 YFSETQ. The CDR3 sequence is 16 residues long. Trimming left V 0 bases short and J 4 bases short, with 13 bases between. Researchers ran the PCR with 60 Vbeta and 13 Jbeta primers. Clones were read by immunoSEQ multiplex PCR, and TCRdb kept only the in-frame ones, dropping some. Of 90,000 to 110,000 clones in the sample, roughly two thirds are singletons; the top ten hold more than 2.5%. This sequence was found in a man aged 25-40 years in good health and CMV-seronegative. The chain has TRBV5-1 and TRBJ2-2, with D maybe TRBD2 (5 bases). The material sequenced was PBMCs. In DNA form, the CDR3 reads TGCGCCAGCAGCTTGGCTGTCGGGGTAGGCACCGGGGAGCTGTTTTTT. It codes for CASSLAVGVGTGELFF.